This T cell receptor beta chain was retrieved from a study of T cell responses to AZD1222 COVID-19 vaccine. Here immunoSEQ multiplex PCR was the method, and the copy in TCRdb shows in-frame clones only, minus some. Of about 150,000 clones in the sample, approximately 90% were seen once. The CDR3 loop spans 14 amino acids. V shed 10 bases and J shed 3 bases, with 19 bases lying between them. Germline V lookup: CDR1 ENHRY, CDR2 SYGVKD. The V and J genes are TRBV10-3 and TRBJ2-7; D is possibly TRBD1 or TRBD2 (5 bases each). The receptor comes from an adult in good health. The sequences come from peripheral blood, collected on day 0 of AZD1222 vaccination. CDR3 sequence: CATSPGTERYEQYF. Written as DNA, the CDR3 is TGTGCCACCTCTCCTGGGACCGAGCGCTACGAGCAGTACTTC.